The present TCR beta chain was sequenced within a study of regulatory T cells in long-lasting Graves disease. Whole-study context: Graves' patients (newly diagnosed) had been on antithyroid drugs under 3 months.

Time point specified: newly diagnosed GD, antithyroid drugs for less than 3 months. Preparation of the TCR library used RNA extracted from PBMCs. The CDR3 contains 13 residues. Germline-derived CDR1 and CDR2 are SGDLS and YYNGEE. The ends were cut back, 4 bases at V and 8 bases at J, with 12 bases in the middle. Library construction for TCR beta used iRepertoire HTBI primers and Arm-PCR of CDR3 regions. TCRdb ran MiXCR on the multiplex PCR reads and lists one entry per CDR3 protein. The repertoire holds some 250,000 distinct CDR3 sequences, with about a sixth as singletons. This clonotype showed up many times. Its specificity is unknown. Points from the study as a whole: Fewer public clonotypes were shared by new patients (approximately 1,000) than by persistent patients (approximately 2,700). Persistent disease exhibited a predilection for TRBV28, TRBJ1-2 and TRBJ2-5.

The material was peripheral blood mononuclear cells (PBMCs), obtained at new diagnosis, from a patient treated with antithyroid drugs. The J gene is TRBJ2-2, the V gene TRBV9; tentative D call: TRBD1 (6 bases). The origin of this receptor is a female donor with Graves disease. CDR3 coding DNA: TGTGCCAGCAGCCTCAGGGGCAGGGGGGAGCTGTTTTTT. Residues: CASSLRGRGELFF. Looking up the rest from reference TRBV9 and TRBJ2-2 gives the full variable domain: DSGVTQTPKHLITATGQRVTLRCSPRSGDLSVYWYQQSLDQGLQFLIQYYNGEERAKGNILERFSAQQFPDLHSELNLSSLELGDSALYFCASSLRGRGELFFGEGSRLTVL.